These T cell receptor beta chains were read from a single sample in a study of blood T cell repertoires in COVID-19. The data were produced by immunoSEQ multiplex PCR, yet TCRdb's version contains in-frame clones alone and is incomplete. This table holds approximately 140,000 clones, 84% found once. The sequencing sample was made of peripheral blood. These receptors all come from a man aged 55 to 70 with acute or convalescent COVID-19. Each CDR3 is given without its conserved first and last residue.

j_call v_call cdr3_aa
TRBJ1-2 TRBV30 AWRAQGVNYGYT
TRBJ1-5 TRBV5-1 ASRIDRDQPQH
TRBJ2-6 TRBV19 ASLQPGTGGAGANVLT
TRBJ2-4 TRBV19 ASRAPGGAKNIQY
TRBJ2-1 TRBV24-1 ATSAEQGSINEQF
TRBJ2-3 TRBV4-1 ASSPPGLDTQY
TRBJ2-3 TRBV21-1 ASSKFFGQGASDTQY
TRBJ1-1 TRBV29-1 SVAPGQGNTEAF
TRBJ1-3 TRBV21-1 ASSRKAGGHSGNTIY
TRBJ2-5 TRBV27 ASSLVATGQKETQY
TRBJ2-1 TRBV5-1 ASTISPVSNEQF
TRBJ2-1 TRBV13 ASSPGGNEQF
TRBJ1-4 TRBV9 ASSAELATNEKLF
TRBJ1-5 TRBV4-1 ASSQFVGDSNQPQH
TRBJ2-2 TRBV9 ASSGSGARAAGELF
TRBJ2-3 TRBV5-1 ASSTQGGQGTDTQY
TRBJ2-5 TRBV5-1 ASSSHRDREETQY
TRBJ2-5 TRBV19 ASRDRGSQETQY
TRBJ2-3 TRBV24-1 ATSDPAGGRGDTQY
TRBJ2-3 TRBV2 ASTQGPPSTDTQY
TRBJ2-1 TRBV7-6 ASSLSGASSYNEQF
TRBJ1-1 TRBV13 ASSLVAGRRDTEAF
TRBJ2-1 TRBV19 ASKGVVSGHEQF
TRBJ2-7 TRBV29-1 SVEPGQGYEQY
TRBJ2-3 TRBV5-6 ASSPTGVDTQY
TRBJ2-5 TRBV6-5 ASSKQGTRRETQY
TRBJ2-7 TRBV19 ASRGAGEQY
TRBJ1-5 TRBV19 ASSPGTGIRPQH
TRBJ2-7 TRBV13 ASSPSGRPTYEQY
TRBJ2-7 TRBV19 ASSIGGTGGYEQY
TRBJ2-3 TRBV5-1 ASSEADRTDTQY
TRBJ2-1 TRBV7-9 ASSPGDREISYNEQF
TRBJ1-2 TRBV5-6 ASSLGAGFGYT
TRBJ2-7 TRBV12-5 ASGLDSSYEQY
TRBJ1-2 TRBV10-3 AISETGGNYGYT
TRBJ1-1 TRBV6-5 ASSYFTDRTGEAF
TRBJ2-1 TRBV2 ASSERGLAGYNEQF
TRBJ1-6 TRBV7-2 ASSLGTGRFVLPLH
TRBJ2-3 TRBV5-1 ASSLGLAGTTDTQY
TRBJ1-1 TRBV6-6 ASTAGWAEAF
TRBJ1-2 TRBV5-1 ASSLGQGDYGYT
TRBJ1-5 TRBV29-1 SVRGWGNQPQH
TRBJ2-3 TRBV20-1 SAHRETTQY